This TCR beta chain stems from a study of CD8+ T cells in alopecia areata. Study conclusions and caveats: Because one nonresponder was included, the link of baseline CD8+ expansion to response is considered uncertain. In scalp, tofacitinib significantly decreased clonality and expanded CD8+ clones among the top 100.

Described treatment: oral pan-JAK inhibitor, 5-10 mg twice daily. Comments on this clone: No antigen is known for it.

Sequencing templates came from extracted RNA that was reverse transcribed into cDNA. Here immunoSEQ multiplex PCR was the method, and the copy in TCRdb shows in-frame clones only, minus some. The table has hundreds of thousands of clones, 60% seen once. Germline CDR1 is SQVTM and CDR2 is ANQGSEA. The CDR3 is made up of 15 amino acids. Deletions cut 4 bases from V and 3 bases from J, with 16 bases between. This rearrangement joins TRBV29-1 to TRBJ1-5; D not resolved. The sequence was collected from a human donor with alopecia areata. Sample: CD4+ T cells sorted from blood, taken at week 52, from a patient treated with tofacitinib. CDR3 in amino acids: CSVVLGGRYNQPQHF. The CDR3 coding sequence is TGCAGCGTTGTGTTAGGCGGACGATACAATCAGCCCCAGCATTTT.